Shown below are 15 T cell receptor beta chains from a single sample sequenced in a study of PD-L1 blockade in urothelial cancer. As to time point: pretreatment peripheral blood. The table came from immunoSEQ multiplex PCR; TCRdb's copy has only in-frame clones and leaves some out. Of about 63,000 clones detected, approximately 80% appear once; the ten largest clones hold around 5.7%. This material consisted of PBMCs, taken around atezolizumab (anti-PD-L1) treatment. The receptors originated from a man in his sixties or seventies with urothelial cancer.

V and J are TRBV6-1 and TRBJ2-1; 11 nucleotides match TRBD2. Unmatched junction bases numbered 4, after V lost 6 bases and J lost 3 bases. CDR3 length: 15 residues. Germline V gives CDR1 MNHNS, CDR2 SASEGT. The CDR3 is CASRLTSGGYNEQFF. CDR3 sequence (DNA): TGTGCCAGCAGGCTAACTAGCGGGGGCTACAATGAGCAGTTCTTC.

The chain couples TRBV5-4 to TRBJ2-7; 11 bases match TRBD2. The germline gives CDR1 SGHNT, CDR2 YYREEE (reference sequence). This CDR3 spans 16 amino acids. The V segment lost 1 base and the J segment 3 bases; nucleotides outside the gene matches: 6. This CDR3 is CASSLTPLAGGYEQYF. The CDR3 DNA is TGTGCCAGCAGCTTGACTCCGCTAGCGGGGGGCTACGAGCAGTACTTC.

This chain uses TRBV7-9 with TRBJ2-2; a weak D match, TRBD2 (6 bases). The V gene lost 5 bases and the J gene lost 1 base, with 14 bases spanning the gap. Looked up from germline, CDR1 is SEHNR and CDR2 is FQNEAQ (reference sequence). This CDR3 is built from 16 residues. CDR3 protein: CASSRGNSGNTGELFF. The CDR3 bases are TGTGCCAGCAGCCGGGGGAATAGCGGGAACACCGGGGAGCTGTTTTTT.

J is TRBJ2-1 and V is TRBV6-6; 14 positions agree with TRBD2. J was trimmed by 4 bases and V by 6 bases; bases with no gene match: 5. The CDR3 runs 16 residues. Germline CDR1 MNHNY, CDR2 SVGAGI (reference sequence). CDR3 in amino acids: CASSRGLAGEYNEQFF. The CDR3 DNA reads TGTGCCAGCAGCCGGGGACTAGCGGGGGAATACAATGAGCAGTTCTTC.

The gene calls are TRBV27 and TRBJ2-7; perhaps TRBD2 as D (5 bases). Germline V gene lookup returns CDR1 MNHEY and CDR2 SMNVEV (reference sequence). V gave up 2 bases and J gave up 3 bases, with 17 bases separating them. The CDR3 runs to 16 residues. CDR3 bases: TGTGCCAGCAGTTTACTGTTCGGGAAAGGGATCTACGAGCAGTACTTC. Its protein is CASSLLFGKGIYEQYF.

The rearrangement joins TRBV9 to TRBJ2-3; tentatively, D is TRBD2 (7 bases). CDR1 and CDR2 from the germline V gene are SGDLS and YYNGEE. Trimming shortened V by 0 bases and J by 0 bases, and 14 bases separated the two germline ends. The CDR3 contains 17 residues. CDR3: CASSVGGRGASTDTQYF. The CDR3 nucleotides read TGTGCCAGCAGCGTAGGTGGCCGGGGGGCCAGCACAGATACGCAGTATTTT.

The chain joins TRBV5-4 to TRBJ2-7; possible D gene TRBD2, 5 bases. Trimming cost V 0 bases and J 6 bases, with 13 bases left between them. The germline V gene has CDR1 SGHNT and CDR2 YYREEE (reference sequence). CDR3 length: 14 amino acids. In nucleotides, the CDR3 is TGTGCCAGCAGCTTGGGTCTAGCCCAAGGCGAGCAGTACTTC. Translated, it gives CASSLGLAQGEQYF. Full variable domain (outside the CDR3, taken from reference TRBV5-4 and TRBJ2-7): ETGVTQSPTHLIKTRGQQVTLRCSSQSGHNTVSWYQQALGQGPQFIFQYYREEENGRGNFPPRFSGLQFPNYSSELNVNALELDDSALYLCASSLGLAQGEQYFGPGTRLTVT.

The V call is TRBV18, the J call TRBJ1-4, with no clear D. Between the trimmed V and J ends, which lost 2 bases and 2 bases, there was a span of 6 bases. The germline V gene encodes CDR1 KGHSH and CDR2 LQKENI. CDR3 size: 14 residues. The CDR3 here is CASSPERTNEKLFF. The DNA of the CDR3 is TGTGCCAGCTCACCAGAGCGGACTAATGAAAAACTGTTTTTT.

The rearrangement joins TRBV10-3 to TRBJ1-2; 10 bases fit TRBD1. The CDR3 covers 13 residues. Germline lookup yields CDR1 ENHRY and CDR2 SYGVKD. V was pared by 6 bases and J by 8 bases, with 6 bases of the junction left unmatched. CDR3 sequence reads: CAIRGQGESGYTF. The CDR3, as DNA: TGTGCCATCAGAGGACAGGGGGAAAGCGGCTACACCTTC.

J is TRBJ1-1 and V is TRBV7-9; D remains unclear. V was clipped by 5 bases and J by 1 base, with 11 bases between them. The CDR3 is 14 residues long. Looked up from germline, CDR1 is SEHNR and CDR2 is FQNEAQ (reference sequence). The CDR3, as DNA: TGTGCCAGCAGCCCCTCCCCAGAGAACACTGAAGCTTTCTTT. This codes for CASSPSPENTEAFF.

The V call is TRBV18, the J call TRBJ1-3; no clear D gene. The CDR3 length is 13 residues. Germline CDR1 and CDR2: KGHSH and LQKENI. V was shortened by 3 bases and J by 4 bases, with 7 bases between the two germline ends. This CDR3 reads CASSPHLGNTIYF. For the CDR3, the DNA is TGTGCCAGCTCACCTCACCTAGGAAACACCATATATTTT.

The V and J genes are TRBV6-6 and TRBJ2-4; D call uncertain. The CDR3 sequence is 11 residues long. The V and J ends lost 6 bases and 8 bases respectively, with 8 bases between them. The germline V gene encodes CDR1 MNHNY and CDR2 SVGAGI (reference sequence). CDR3 DNA: TGTGCCAGCAGCCCCCTCGACATTCAGTACTTC. It specifies CASSPLDIQYF.

The rearrangement uses TRBV27 and TRBJ2-5, with 8 bases matching TRBD2. The V and J ends lost 4 bases and 3 bases, in that order; junction bases with no gene match: 7. The CDR3 spans 15 residues. The germline CDR1 and CDR2 sequences are MNHEY and SMNVEV (reference sequence). The DNA for the CDR3 is TGTGCCAGCAGTTCGTTGGGAGCGGGAGAAGAGACCCAGTACTTC. As protein: CASSSLGAGEETQYF.

This clone was recorded only once. The V call is TRBV18, the J call TRBJ1-2, with TRBD1 matching 8 bases. J was trimmed by 1 base and V by 3 bases; bases with no gene match: 10. Germline CDR1 KGHSH, CDR2 LQKENI. The CDR3 has 17 residues. CDR3 region: CASSPPSGQGFNYGYTF. CDR3 coding DNA: TGTGCCAGCTCACCCCCTAGCGGACAGGGCTTTAACTATGGCTACACCTTC.

V is TRBV2 and J is TRBJ2-2; 7 bases are a match to TRBD2. V lost 8 bases, J lost 3 bases, and 15 bases stayed unmatched. Germline V gene sequence: CDR1 SNHLY, CDR2 FYNNEI. The CDR3 is 17 residues long. CDR3 in amino acids: CASERGGGLGHTGELFF. Here the CDR3 DNA reads TGTGCCAGCGAGCGTGGGGGGGGTTTGGGTCACACCGGGGAGCTGTTTTTT. Variable domain in full (rest from reference TRBV2 and TRBJ2-2): EPEVTQTPSHQVTQMGQEVILRCVPISNHLYFYWYRQILGQKVEFLVSFYNNEISEKSEIFDDQFSVERPDGSNFTLKIRSTKLEDSAMYFCASERGGGLGHTGELFFGEGSRLTVL.